This TCR beta chain was retrieved from a study of shared clonotypes between healthy human individuals. The germline V gene has CDR1 DFQATT and CDR2 SNEGSKA (reference sequence). CDR3 length equals 11 residues. V dropped 5 bases and J dropped 5 bases, with 10 bases sitting between them. DNA at about 190 ng, 25,000 to 35,000 T cell genomes, went into sorted-subset replicate PCRs. The protocol was immunoSEQ multiplex PCR, while the TCRdb copy is restricted to in-frame clones and leaves out a portion. The table lists 640,000 or so clones, about three quarters of them singletons, with around 1.8% in the top ten.

This chain joins TRBV20-1 and TRBJ2-7, with D perhaps assigned TRBD1 or TRBD2 (5 bases each). Input material: memory CD4+ T cells sorted from blood. As for subset: CD45RA-negative fraction. This sequence originates from a woman aged 30 to 39 in good health. The CDR3 sequence is CSARGDHEQYF. The CDR3 DNA sequence: TGCAGTGCTCGAGGGGACCACGAGCAGTACTTC.